The 10 T cell receptor beta chains below all came from one sample that was sequenced in a study of T-cell memory formation after mild COVID-19. A single record per CDR3 protein comes from TCRdb applying MiXCR to the 5' RACE reads. Of about 82,000 distinct CDR3 sequences detected, about 14% appear once; the ten largest clones hold roughly two fifths. Specimen: PBMCs or a T cell subset sorted from them (not recorded which). The receptors originated from a man aged 18 to 30 who had mild COVID-19 (a few samples of this study predate the infection). Cell type and time point are not known.

This clonotype was observed a few times. The V gene is TRBV7-9, the J gene TRBJ1-1; D gene uncertain. Germline CDR1 and CDR2: SEHNR and FQNEAQ (reference sequence). The CDR3 is made up of 14 amino acids. Trimming removed 6 bases at V and 0 bases at J, with 11 bases between. This chain's CDR3 is CASSSSAMNTEAFF. Here the CDR3 DNA reads TGTGCCAGCAGTAGCAGTGCGATGAACACTGAAGCTTTCTTT.

This clonotype has more than one count but fewer than ten. The chain has TRBV11-1 and TRBJ2-7, with 7 bases that match TRBD1. The CDR3 spans 14 residues. J gave up 4 bases and V 1 base, and 4 bases lay outside the gene matches. Germline V CDR1 and CDR2: SGHAT, FQDESV (reference sequence). The CDR3 DNA reads as TGTGCCAGCAGCTTAGGAGTGGGACAGTACGAGCAGTACTTC. Translating it yields CASSLGVGQYEQYF.

Turning to this clonotype: A much larger clone is a single base away; this may be a read error. The chain combines TRBV7-8 with TRBJ2-2; the D gene is possibly TRBD2 (6 bases). The CDR3 totals 16 residues. Germline loops: CDR1 SGHVS, CDR2 FQNEAQ. DNA for the CDR3: TGTGCCAGCAGCTTAGGAGGCGGGGTGGGCACCGGGGAGCTGATTTTT. Residues: CASSLGGGVGTGELIF.

This clonotype was seen only a few times. The rearrangement links TRBV10-3 to TRBJ2-3; the D is unclear. There are 11 residues in the CDR3. Germline V lookup: CDR1 ENHRY, CDR2 SYGVKD. The germline V and J ends were trimmed by 2 bases and 5 bases, with 2 bases remaining between them. The CDR3 loop reads CAISEVDTQYF. The CDR3 coding sequence is TGTGCCATCAGTGAGGTAGATACGCAGTATTTT.

The chain employs TRBV9 and TRBJ1-2; D perhaps matches TRBD1 (5 bases). The germline V and J ends were trimmed by 4 bases and 8 bases, with 12 bases remaining between them. This CDR3 has 12 residues. Germline lookup yields CDR1 SGDLS and CDR2 YYNGEE. The DNA for the CDR3 is TGTGCCAGCAGCCCCGAGTGGGGGGGCTACACCTTC. It yields the protein CASSPEWGGYTF. Complete variable domain (other parts from reference TRBV9 and TRBJ1-2): DSGVTQTPKHLITATGQRVTLRCSPRSGDLSVYWYQQSLDQGLQFLIQYYNGEERAKGNILERFSAQQFPDLHSELNLSSLELGDSALYFCASSPEWGGYTFGSGTRLTVV.

The rearrangement joins TRBV7-9 to TRBJ2-2; the match to TRBD1 covers 10 bases. Trimming cost V 6 bases and J 5 bases; bases outside gene matches: 6. CDR1 is SEHNR and CDR2 is FQNEAQ in the germline V gene (reference sequence). The CDR3 extends over 15 amino acids. CDR3 loop: CASRPTGGETGELFF. In nucleotides, the CDR3 is TGTGCCAGCAGACCGACAGGGGGCGAGACCGGGGAGCTGTTTTTT.

The rearrangement joins TRBV7-9 to TRBJ2-4; 8 nucleotides match TRBD1. From germline, CDR1 is SEHNR and CDR2 FQNEAQ (reference sequence). With 3 bases clipped from V and 5 bases from J, the junction kept 3 bases outside the gene matches. This CDR3 is built from 14 residues. CDR3 residues: CASSLTGVENIQYF. The CDR3 bases are TGTGCCAGCAGCTTGACAGGGGTGGAAAACATTCAGTACTTC.

CDR3 sequence: CASSSRDSYEQYV. CDR3 in DNA: TGTGCCAGCAGCTCCCGGGACTCCTACGAGCAGTACGTC. The chain combines TRBV5-8 with TRBJ2-7; D may be TRBD2 (5 bases). Germline CDR1 is SGHTS and CDR2 is YDEGEE. The CDR3 extends over 13 amino acids. V was trimmed by 3 bases and J by 0 bases, leaving 7 bases between them.

CDR3 amino acids: CRYRASGGHSYNEQFF. CDR3 DNA: TGCAGGTATCGAGCTAGCGGGGGTCATTCCTACAATGAGCAGTTCTTC. The V call is TRBV20-1, the J call TRBJ2-1, with 10 bases identical to TRBD2. Germline V gene lookup returns CDR1 DFQATT and CDR2 SNEGSKA (reference sequence). CDR3 length: 16 amino acids.

This clonotype has a handful of counts. V gene TRBV29-1 combines with J gene TRBJ2-3, with 7 bases fitting TRBD1. Germline trimming cut 2 bases from V and 6 bases from J; bases unmatched to any gene: 2. This CDR3 contains 12 residues. Germline V gene sequence: CDR1 SQVTM, CDR2 ANQGSEA. The CDR3 nucleotides read TGCAGCGTTGAAACAGGGGACGATACGCAGTATTTT. It encodes CSVETGDDTQYF.